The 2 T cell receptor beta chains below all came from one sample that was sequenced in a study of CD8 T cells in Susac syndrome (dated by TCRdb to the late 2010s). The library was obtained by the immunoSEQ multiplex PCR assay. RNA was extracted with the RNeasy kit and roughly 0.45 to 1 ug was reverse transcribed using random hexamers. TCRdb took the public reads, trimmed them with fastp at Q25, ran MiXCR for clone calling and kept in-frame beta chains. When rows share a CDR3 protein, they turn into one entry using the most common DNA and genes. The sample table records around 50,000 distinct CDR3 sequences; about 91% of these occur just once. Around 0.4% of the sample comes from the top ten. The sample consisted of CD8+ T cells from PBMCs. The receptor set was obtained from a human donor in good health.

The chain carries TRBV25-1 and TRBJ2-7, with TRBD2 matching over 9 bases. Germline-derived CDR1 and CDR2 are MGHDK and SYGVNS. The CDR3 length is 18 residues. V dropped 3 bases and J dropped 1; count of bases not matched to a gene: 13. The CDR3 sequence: CASSDPSTGAGGSYEQYF. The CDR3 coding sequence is TGTGCCAGCAGTGACCCGTCTACGGGAGCGGGAGGTTCCTACGAGCAGTACTTC.

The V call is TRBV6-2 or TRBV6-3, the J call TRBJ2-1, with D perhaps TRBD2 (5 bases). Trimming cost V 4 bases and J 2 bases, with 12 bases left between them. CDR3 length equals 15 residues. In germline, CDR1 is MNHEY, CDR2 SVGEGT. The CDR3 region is CASSFGDLTYNEQFF. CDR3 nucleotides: TGTGCCAGCAGTTTCGGGGATCTAACCTACAATGAGCAGTTCTTC.